This T cell receptor (beta chain) was sequenced for a study of blood T cell repertoires in COVID-19. Assay used: immunoSEQ multiplex PCR; TCRdb lists only in-frame clones, some missing. The sample carries under 85,000 clones, about 86% recorded once. Germline V gives CDR1 SNHLY, CDR2 FYNNEI. CDR3 size: 15 residues. Deletions cut 5 bases from V and 1 base from J, with 11 bases between. What was sequenced was peripheral blood. This sequence joins TRBV2 and TRBJ1-4, with unresolved D. The receptor was derived from a man aged 50 to 60 with active COVID-19. The CDR3 bases are TGTGCCAGCAGTTCGCCTAAGAGAACTAATGAAAAACTGTTTTTT. It yields the protein CASSSPKRTNEKLFF.